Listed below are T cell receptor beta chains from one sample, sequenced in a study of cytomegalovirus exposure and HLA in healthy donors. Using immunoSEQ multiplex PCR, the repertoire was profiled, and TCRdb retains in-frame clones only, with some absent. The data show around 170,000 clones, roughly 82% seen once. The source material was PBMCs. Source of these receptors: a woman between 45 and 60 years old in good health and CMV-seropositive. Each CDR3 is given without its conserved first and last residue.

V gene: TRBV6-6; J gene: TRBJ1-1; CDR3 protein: ASSYGQGWGTEAF
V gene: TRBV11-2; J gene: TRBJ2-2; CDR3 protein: ASSSDRNTGELF
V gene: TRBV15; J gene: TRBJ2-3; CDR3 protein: ATSPRTRSKVDTQY
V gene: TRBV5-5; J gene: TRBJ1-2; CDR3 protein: ASSLDTTNYGYT
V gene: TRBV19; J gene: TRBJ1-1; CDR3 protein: ASSIASVNTEAF
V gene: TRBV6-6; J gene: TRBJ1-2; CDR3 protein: ASSSLHGYT
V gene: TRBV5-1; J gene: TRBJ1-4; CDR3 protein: ASSLGAATNEKLF
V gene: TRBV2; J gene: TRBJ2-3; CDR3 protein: ASQDSGGAGDTQY
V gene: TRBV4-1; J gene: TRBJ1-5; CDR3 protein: ASSQAVNQPQH
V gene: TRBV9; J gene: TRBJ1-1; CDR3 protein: ASSPSRGGTVNTEAF
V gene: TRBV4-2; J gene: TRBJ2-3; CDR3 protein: ASSQGAAGGPTQY
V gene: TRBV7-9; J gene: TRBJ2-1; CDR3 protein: SSSLGGGGVYNEQF
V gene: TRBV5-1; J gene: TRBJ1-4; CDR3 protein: ASSLQGTVNEKLF
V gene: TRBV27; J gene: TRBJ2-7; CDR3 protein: ASSRLAPIGEQY
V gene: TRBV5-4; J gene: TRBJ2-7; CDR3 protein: ASRPGQAANHEQY
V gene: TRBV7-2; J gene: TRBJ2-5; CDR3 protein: ASSLVRTSRETQY
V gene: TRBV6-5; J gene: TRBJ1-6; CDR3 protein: ASTRGDNSPLH
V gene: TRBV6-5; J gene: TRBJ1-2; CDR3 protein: ASSYSGFNYGYT
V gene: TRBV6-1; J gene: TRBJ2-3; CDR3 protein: ASSIGQGSTDTQY
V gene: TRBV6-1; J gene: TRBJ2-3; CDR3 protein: ASLSWTGPTDTQY
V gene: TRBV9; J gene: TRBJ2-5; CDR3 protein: ASSPREGGGPPQY
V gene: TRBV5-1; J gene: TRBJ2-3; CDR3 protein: ASSSGVMYGTDTQY
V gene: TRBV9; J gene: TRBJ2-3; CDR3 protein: ASSVDEGQGIQQY
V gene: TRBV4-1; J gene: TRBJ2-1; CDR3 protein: ASSQVGNRVEQF
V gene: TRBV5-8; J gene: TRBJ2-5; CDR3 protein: ASSSDRVSETQY
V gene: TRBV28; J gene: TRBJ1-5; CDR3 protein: ASSWGVSNQPQH
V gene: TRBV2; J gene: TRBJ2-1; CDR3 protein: ASCEASGGIEQF
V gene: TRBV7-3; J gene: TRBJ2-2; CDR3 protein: ASSPTGTGELF
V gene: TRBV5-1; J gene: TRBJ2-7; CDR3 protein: ASSLDSSREQY
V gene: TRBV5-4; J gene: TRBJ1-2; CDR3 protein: ASSLPDVRYGYT
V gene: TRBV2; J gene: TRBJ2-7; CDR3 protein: ASSQGRDRGFYEQY
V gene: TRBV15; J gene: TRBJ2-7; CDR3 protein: ATSREGTGDSYEQY
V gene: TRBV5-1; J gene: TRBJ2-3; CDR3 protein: ASSWPLAGGSTDTQY
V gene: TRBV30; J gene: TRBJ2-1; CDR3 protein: AWSRAGTGIYNEQF
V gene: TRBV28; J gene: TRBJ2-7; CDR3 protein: ASSKPRDRTYEQY
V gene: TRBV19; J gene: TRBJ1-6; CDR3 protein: ASSIAGTGFPPLH
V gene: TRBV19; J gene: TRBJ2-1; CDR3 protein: ASTDRGSPSYNEQF
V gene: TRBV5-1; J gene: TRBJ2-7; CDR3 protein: ASSVGTSGRGEQY
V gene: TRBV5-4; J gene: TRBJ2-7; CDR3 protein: ASSLQSRPYEQY
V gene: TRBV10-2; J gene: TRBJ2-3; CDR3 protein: ATSGGPDTQY
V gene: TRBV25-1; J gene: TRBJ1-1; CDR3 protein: ASTARDMNTEAF
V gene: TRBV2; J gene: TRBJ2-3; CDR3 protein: ANQTGQNTDTQY
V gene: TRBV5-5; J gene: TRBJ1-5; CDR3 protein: ASSLMSGGGQPQH
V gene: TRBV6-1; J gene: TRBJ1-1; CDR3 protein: ATSGTGSTEAF